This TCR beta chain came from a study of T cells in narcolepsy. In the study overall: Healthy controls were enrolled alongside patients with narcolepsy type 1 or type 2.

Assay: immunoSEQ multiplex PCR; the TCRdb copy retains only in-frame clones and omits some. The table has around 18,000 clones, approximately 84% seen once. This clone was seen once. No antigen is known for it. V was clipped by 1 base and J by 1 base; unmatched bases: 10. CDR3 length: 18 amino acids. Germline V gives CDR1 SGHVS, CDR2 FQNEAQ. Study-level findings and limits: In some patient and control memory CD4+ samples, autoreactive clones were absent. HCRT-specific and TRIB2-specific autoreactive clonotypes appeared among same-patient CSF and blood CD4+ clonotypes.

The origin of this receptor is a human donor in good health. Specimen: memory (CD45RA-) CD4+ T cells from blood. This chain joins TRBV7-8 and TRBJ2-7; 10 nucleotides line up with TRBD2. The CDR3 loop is CASSLGTSGSYLSYEQYF. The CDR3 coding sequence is TGTGCCAGCAGCTTAGGGACTAGCGGAAGTTACCTATCCTACGAGCAGTACTTC.